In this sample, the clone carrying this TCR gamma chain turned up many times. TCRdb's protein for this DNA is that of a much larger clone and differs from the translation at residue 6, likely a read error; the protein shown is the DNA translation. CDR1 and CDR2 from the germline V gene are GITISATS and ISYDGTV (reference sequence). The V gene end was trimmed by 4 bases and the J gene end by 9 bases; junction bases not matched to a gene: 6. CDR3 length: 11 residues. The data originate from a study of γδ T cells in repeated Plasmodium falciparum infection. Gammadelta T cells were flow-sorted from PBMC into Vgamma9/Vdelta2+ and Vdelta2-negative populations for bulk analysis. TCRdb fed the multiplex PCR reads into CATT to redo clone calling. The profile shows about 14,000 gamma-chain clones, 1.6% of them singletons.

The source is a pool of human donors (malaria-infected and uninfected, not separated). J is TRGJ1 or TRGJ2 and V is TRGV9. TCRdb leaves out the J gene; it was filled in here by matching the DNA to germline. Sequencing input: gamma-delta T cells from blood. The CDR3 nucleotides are TGTGCCTTGTGGGAACAACCTAAGAAACTCTTT. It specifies CALWEQPKKLF.